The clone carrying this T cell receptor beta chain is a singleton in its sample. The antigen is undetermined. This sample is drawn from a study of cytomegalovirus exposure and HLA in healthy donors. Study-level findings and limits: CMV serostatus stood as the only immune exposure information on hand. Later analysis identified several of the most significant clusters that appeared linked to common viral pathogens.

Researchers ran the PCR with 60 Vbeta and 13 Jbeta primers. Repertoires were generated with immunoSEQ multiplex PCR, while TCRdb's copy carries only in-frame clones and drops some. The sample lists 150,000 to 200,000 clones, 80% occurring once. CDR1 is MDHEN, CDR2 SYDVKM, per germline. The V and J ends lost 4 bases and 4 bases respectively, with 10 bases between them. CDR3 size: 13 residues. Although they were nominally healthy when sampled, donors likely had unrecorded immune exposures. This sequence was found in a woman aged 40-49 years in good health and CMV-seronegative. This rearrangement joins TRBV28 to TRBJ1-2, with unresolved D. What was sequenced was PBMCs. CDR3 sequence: CASSSYSGYGYTF. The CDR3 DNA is TGTGCCAGCAGTTCTTACAGCGGCTATGGCTACACCTTC.